Listed below are T cell receptor beta chains from one sample, sequenced in a study of cytomegalovirus exposure and HLA in healthy donors. The assay was immunoSEQ multiplex PCR, and TCRdb's table has in-frame clones only and misses some. The sample includes hundreds of thousands of clones, roughly four fifths of them seen just once. Sequencing was carried out using PBMCs. The receptors originated from a middle-aged woman in good health and CMV-seronegative. Each CDR3 is given with its conserved first and last residue. Each record gives: D gene, clone size, V gene, J gene, CDR3 DNA, CDR3 protein. A D gene is named only where the DNA matches it firmly. Size tells how often a clone was seen (once, few, many) or the class of an expanded clone, and some rows leave it out.

TRBD2,-,TRBV5-8,TRBJ2-1,TGTGCCAGCAGCTTGACGTTACTAGCGGGGTCTATAAATGAGCAGTTCTTC,CASSLTLLAGSINEQFF
TRBD1,-,TRBV7-8,TRBJ1-2,TGTGCCAGCAGCTTAGGTGACAGGGGGAACGGCTACACCTTC,CASSLGDRGNGYTF
-,-,TRBV5-6,TRBJ1-2,TGTGCCAGCAGCAAGACAGGAGCCGCTAACTATGGCTACACCTTC,CASSKTGAANYGYTF
-,-,TRBV2,TRBJ1-5,TGTGCCAGCAGCGCAGGGTTCGGCCAGCCCCAGCATTTT,CASSAGFGQPQHF
-,-,TRBV15,TRBJ1-4,TGTGCCACCAGCAGAGATTCGGAACAGGGCTGGGGTGAAAAACTGTTTTTT,CATSRDSEQGWGEKLFF
TRBD2,-,TRBV19,TRBJ2-7,TGTGCCACTTCCTGGGGGCTAGCGGGGGCTTACTACGAGCAGTACTTC,CATSWGLAGAYYEQYF
-,-,TRBV18,TRBJ1-5,TGTGCCAGCTCACCAATAGGGGCCGCGGACGGAAGCAATCAGCCCCAGCATTTT,CASSPIGAADGSNQPQHF
-,-,TRBV7-9,TRBJ2-5,TGTGCCAGCAGCCGTACAAGGGGAGAGACCCAGTACTTC,CASSRTRGETQYF
-,-,TRBV9,TRBJ2-3,TGTGCCAGCAGCGTAGCTGACGGGGGCACAGATACGCAGTATTTT,CASSVADGGTDTQYF
-,-,TRBV5-5,TRBJ2-7,TGTGCCAGCAGCTTTGAGATGGGGGGTGGCTACGAGCAGTACTTC,CASSFEMGGGYEQYF
TRBD1,-,TRBV18,TRBJ1-5,TGTGCCAGCTCACCAAGTGTGGGACAGGGCGTACTAAATCAGCCCCAGCATTTT,CASSPSVGQGVLNQPQHF
TRBD1,-,TRBV7-9,TRBJ1-4,TGTGCCAGCAGCTTAGCCGACAGGGCCACTAATGAAAAACTGTTTTTT,CASSLADRATNEKLFF
TRBD1,-,TRBV5-1,TRBJ1-2,TGCGCCAGCAGCGGAATCGCGGGGACAGCCTCTATTGGCTACACCTTC,CASSGIAGTASIGYTF
-,-,TRBV30,TRBJ1-1,TGTGCCTGGAGTCGGGGGGGGAACACTGAAGCTTTCTTT,CAWSRGGNTEAFF
-,-,TRBV4-2,TRBJ1-4,TGTGCCAGCAGCCAAGAGGGAGGTGGGGAAAAACTGTTTTTT,CASSQEGGGEKLFF
-,-,TRBV7-6,TRBJ2-5,TGTGCCAGCAGCTCAAATGACAGGCAAGAGACCCAGTACTTC,CASSSNDRQETQYF
TRBD2,once,TRBV2,TRBJ2-1,TGTGCCAGCAAGGGACTAGCGGGGGGTAGCTACAATGAGCAGTTCTTC,CASKGLAGGSYNEQFF
-,-,TRBV19,TRBJ1-1,TGTGCCAGTAGTAATACAGGAGAGAGCACTGAAGCTTTCTTT,CASSNTGESTEAFF
TRBD2,-,TRBV7-2,TRBJ2-5,TGTGCCAGCAGCTTAGGGGCGGGAGCAGAGACCCAGTACTTC,CASSLGAGAETQYF
TRBD1,-,TRBV7-3,TRBJ2-7,TGTGCCAGCAGCTTACGGGGACAGGACCTGAGGGAGCAGTACTTC,CASSLRGQDLREQYF
TRBD1,-,TRBV7-9,TRBJ1-2,TGTGCCAGCAGCTTAATAACCGGGACAGGGCGAGGCTACCCCTTC,CASSLITGTGRGYPF
-,-,TRBV7-2,TRBJ2-3,TGTGCCAGCAGCTTAGAGGGGTTGGGCACAGATACGCAGTATTTT,CASSLEGLGTDTQYF
-,-,TRBV15,TRBJ2-6,TGTGCCACCGGACGGGGTGGCGAAGGGGCCAACGTCCTGACTTTC,CATGRGGEGANVLTF
-,-,TRBV9,TRBJ2-3,TGTGCCAGCAGCGTAGCTTTGATCGGGGGTCACACAGATACGCAGTATTTT,CASSVALIGGHTDTQYF
TRBD2,-,TRBV9,TRBJ2-2,TGTGCCAGCAGCGTATCACTAGCGGGGGGGCTCACCGGGGAGCTGTTTTTT,CASSVSLAGGLTGELFF
-,-,TRBV6-5,TRBJ1-4,TGTGCCAGCAGTGTACTCCGGGGTCACAATGAAAAACTGTTTTTT,CASSVLRGHNEKLFF
-,-,TRBV9,TRBJ2-7,TGTGCCAGCAGCGTAGGGCAGGCTTTCTCCTACGAGCAGTACTTC,CASSVGQAFSYEQYF
-,-,TRBV7-9,TRBJ2-7,TGTGCCAGCAGCTTAGCTAGGACTCCCGAGCAGTACTTC,CASSLARTPEQYF
TRBD1,-,TRBV6-1,TRBJ1-1,TGTGCCAGCAGTGGACAGGGGGCTAGCACTGAAGCTTTCTTT,CASSGQGASTEAFF
-,-,TRBV21-1,TRBJ1-2,TGTGCCGTCTCCACCGGGAACTATGGCTACACCTTC,CAVSTGNYGYTF
-,-,TRBV7-9,TRBJ1-2,TGTGCCAGCAGTCGCCCTAGCAGGCAGTATTCCTATGGCTACACCTTC,CASSRPSRQYSYGYTF
-,-,TRBV30,TRBJ2-1,TGTGCCTGGAGTCAACTAGACTACAATGAGCAGTTCTTC,CAWSQLDYNEQFF
-,-,TRBV7-2,TRBJ2-1,TGTGCCAGCAGTAGTGAGCCGGGGGCAGGGGGTGAGCAGTTCTTC,CASSSEPGAGGEQFF
-,-,TRBV2,TRBJ1-3,TGTGCCAGCAGTAACAGGGTTAACGACGGAAACACCATATATTTT,CASSNRVNDGNTIYF
-,-,TRBV7-2,TRBJ1-4,TGTGCCAGCAGCGCGTCGGGGGGACGCAATGAAAAACTGTTTTTT,CASSASGGRNEKLFF
TRBD1,few,TRBV28,TRBJ1-2,TGTGCCAGCAGCCCTTGGGGACAGGGCTATGGCTACACCTTC,CASSPWGQGYGYTF
TRBD1,-,TRBV2,TRBJ1-1,TGTGCCAGCCCGGGACAGGGAATGAACACTGAAGCTTTCTTT,CASPGQGMNTEAFF
TRBD1,-,TRBV7-8,TRBJ1-2,TGTGCCAGCAGCCCCAGACAGGGCGATCCGACTTATGGCTACACCTTC,CASSPRQGDPTYGYTF
TRBD2,once,TRBV15,TRBJ2-3,TGTGCCACCAGCAGTAAATCAGCGGGGAGAGATAGGACAGATACGCAGTATTTT,CATSSKSAGRDRTDTQYF
-,-,TRBV27,TRBJ1-1,TGTGCCAGCAGCAGACTTGGGACTGAAGCTTTCTTT,CASSRLGTEAFF
-,-,TRBV6-5,TRBJ2-7,TGTGCCAGCAGTTACTCAGGGGTCCCCCCATACTACGAGCAGTACTTC,CASSYSGVPPYYEQYF
-,-,TRBV7-8,TRBJ1-2,TGTGCCAGCAGCCCAATAAGCGGGGGTGGCTACACCTTC,CASSPISGGGYTF
-,-,TRBV5-5,TRBJ1-5,TGTGCCAGCAGCTTGTACTCACAGGTGGACCCCCAGCATTTT,CASSLYSQVDPQHF
TRBD1,-,TRBV29-1,TRBJ1-2,TGCAGCGTTTTAAACAGGGGGAGGGCCTATGGCTACCCCTTC,CSVLNRGRAYGYPF
-,-,TRBV28,TRBJ1-1,TGTGCCAGCAGTAAGGACACGCTCGGCCGGAACACTGAAGCTTTCTTT,CASSKDTLGRNTEAFF
TRBD1,-,TRBV7-9,TRBJ2-3,TGTGCCAGCAGCTTGTGGGGGGGACAGGGGGCAGATACGCAGTATTTT,CASSLWGGQGADTQYF
-,-,TRBV14,TRBJ2-7,TGTGCCAGCAGCCGCCCGACAGCGCGGGAGCAGTACTTC,CASSRPTAREQYF
TRBD2,few,TRBV4-1,TRBJ2-7,TGCGCCAGCAGCCAAGGCCTGCTAGCGGGGGGATACGAGCAGTACTTC,CASSQGLLAGGYEQYF
-,-,TRBV27,TRBJ1-1,TGTGCCAGCAGTTTAGGAGGGACGGGTGAAGCTTTCTTT,CASSLGGTGEAFF
TRBD1,-,TRBV5-5,TRBJ1-1,TGTGCCAGCAGCATACCGACAGGGACTGAAGCTTTCTTT,CASSIPTGTEAFF
-,-,TRBV28,TRBJ1-1,TGTGCCAGCAGTTCCCCCAGGGGAACCGGGACACGGAACACTGAAGCTTTCTTT,CASSSPRGTGTRNTEAFF
-,-,TRBV7-2,TRBJ2-5,TGTGCCAGCAGCTTAGTGGCGGGGAACCAAGAGACCCAGTACTTC,CASSLVAGNQETQYF
-,few,TRBV27,TRBJ1-6,TGTGCCAGCAGTGTAAACCAGAATTCACCCCTCCACTTT,CASSVNQNSPLHF
-,few,TRBV7-2,TRBJ2-3,TGTGCCAGCAGCCTAGGAGCAGATACGCAGTATTTT,CASSLGADTQYF
TRBD2,-,TRBV6-1,TRBJ2-7,TGTGCCAGCAGTGAACGCGGGGGGTATACTGAGCAGTACTTC,CASSERGGYTEQYF
TRBD2,-,TRBV28,TRBJ2-7,TGTGCCAGCAGTTCCCTAGCGGGGGTCTCCTACGAGCAGTACTTC,CASSSLAGVSYEQYF
TRBD1,-,TRBV5-1,TRBJ1-4,TGCGCCAGCAGCTTGGGGGCAGGGGGGGAAAAACTGTTTTTT,CASSLGAGGEKLFF